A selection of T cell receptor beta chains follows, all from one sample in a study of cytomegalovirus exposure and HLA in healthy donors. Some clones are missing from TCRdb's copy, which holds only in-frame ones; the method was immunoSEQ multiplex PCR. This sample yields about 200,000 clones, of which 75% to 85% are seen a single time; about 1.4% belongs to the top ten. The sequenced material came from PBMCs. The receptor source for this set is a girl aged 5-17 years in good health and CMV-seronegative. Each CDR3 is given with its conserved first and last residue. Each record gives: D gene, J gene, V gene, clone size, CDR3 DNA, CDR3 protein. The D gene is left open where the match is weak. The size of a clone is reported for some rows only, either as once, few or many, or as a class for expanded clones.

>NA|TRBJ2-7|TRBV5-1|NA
TGCGCCAGCAGCTCCGTACCAGGCTACGAGCAGTACTTC
CASSSVPGYEQYF
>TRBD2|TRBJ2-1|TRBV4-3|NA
TGCGCCAGCAGCCAAGAAAAGGGACTAGCGGGGGGCCTGAGCTCCTACAATGAGCAGTTCTTC
CASSQEKGLAGGLSSYNEQFF
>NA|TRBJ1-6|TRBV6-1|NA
TGTGCCAGCAGTGAGGGTCACAGCAAGAGTTCACCCCTCCACTTT
CASSEGHSKSSPLHF
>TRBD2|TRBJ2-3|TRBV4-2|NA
TGTGCCAGCAGCCAAGATCTATCTAGCGGGGGAAGAACAGATACGCAGTATTTT
CASSQDLSSGGRTDTQYF
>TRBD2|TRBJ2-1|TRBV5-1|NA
TGCGCCAGCAGCCCCCCCTCAGCGGGGGGGGGTAATGAGCAGTTCTTC
CASSPPSAGGGNEQFF
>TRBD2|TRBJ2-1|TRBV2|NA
TGTGCCAGCAGTGGTCAAGCGGGACTAGCGGGGGGGAGCTCCTACAATGAGCAGTTCTTC
CASSGQAGLAGGSSYNEQFF
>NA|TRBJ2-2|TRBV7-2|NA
TGTGCCAGCAGCTTAGACAGGCGACAACCGAACACCGGGGAGCTGTTTTTT
CASSLDRRQPNTGELFF
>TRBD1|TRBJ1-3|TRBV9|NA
TGTGCCAGCAGCGCGAGGGGGACAGGTCGGACGAGAAACACCATATATTTT
CASSARGTGRTRNTIYF
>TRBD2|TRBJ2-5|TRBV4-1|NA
TGCGCCAGCAGCCAAGTAAAGAGTAGCGGGGGGGTTGTAGAGACCCAGTACTTC
CASSQVKSSGGVVETQYF
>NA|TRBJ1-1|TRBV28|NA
TGTGCCAGCAGTCCACGGACAGCAACTAACACTGAAGCTTTCTTT
CASSPRTATNTEAFF
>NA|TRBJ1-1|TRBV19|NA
TGTGCCAGTAGTATAACAATGAACACTGAAGCTTTCTTT
CASSITMNTEAFF
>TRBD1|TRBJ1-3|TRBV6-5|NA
TGTGCCAGCAGTTACGGGCAGGGGGTCTTTGGAAACACCATATATTTT
CASSYGQGVFGNTIYF
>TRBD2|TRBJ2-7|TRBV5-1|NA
TGCGCCAGCAGCGCGGGACTAGCGGGACACCCCGAGCAGTACTTC
CASSAGLAGHPEQYF
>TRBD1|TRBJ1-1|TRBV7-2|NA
TGTGCCAGCAGCTCCACTCCCCGGGGGACAGTGAACACTGAAGCTTTCTTT
CASSSTPRGTVNTEAFF
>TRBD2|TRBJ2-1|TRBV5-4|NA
TGTGCCAGCAGCCCGGTGGGACTAGGGTTAAATGAGCAGTTCTTC
CASSPVGLGLNEQFF
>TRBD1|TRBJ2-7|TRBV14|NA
TGTGCCAGCAGCCCCCGGGACAGGGACTCCTACGAGCAGTACTTC
CASSPRDRDSYEQYF
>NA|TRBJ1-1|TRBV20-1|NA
TGCAGTGCTAGAAGTACCACTGAGGCTTTCTTT
CSARSTTEAFF
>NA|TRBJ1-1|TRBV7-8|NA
TGTGCCAGCAGCTTAGAAACCAGGGTCGGAACTGAAGCTTTCTTT
CASSLETRVGTEAFF
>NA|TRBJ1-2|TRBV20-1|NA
TGCAGTGCTCCGAATGTCGGGGACTACACCTTC
CSAPNVGDYTF
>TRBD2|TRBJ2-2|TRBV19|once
TGTGCCAGGGGGACTAGCGGGAACACCGGGGAGCTGTTTTTT
CARGTSGNTGELFF
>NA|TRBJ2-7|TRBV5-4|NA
TGTGCCAGCAGCCCTCCCGGACAGAATTACGAGCAGTACTTC
CASSPPGQNYEQYF
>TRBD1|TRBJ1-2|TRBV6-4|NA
TGTGCCAGCAGTGACTCGGCAGGGGGGAGCTATGGCTACACCTTC
CASSDSAGGSYGYTF